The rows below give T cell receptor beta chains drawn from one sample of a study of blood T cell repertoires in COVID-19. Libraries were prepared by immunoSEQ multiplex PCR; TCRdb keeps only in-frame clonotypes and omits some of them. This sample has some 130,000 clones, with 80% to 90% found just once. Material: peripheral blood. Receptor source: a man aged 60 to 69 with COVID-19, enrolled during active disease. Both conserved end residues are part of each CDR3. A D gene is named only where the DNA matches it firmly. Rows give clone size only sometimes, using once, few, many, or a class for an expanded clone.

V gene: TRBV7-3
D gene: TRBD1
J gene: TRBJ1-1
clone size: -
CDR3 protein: CASSPGQGNTEAFF
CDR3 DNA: TGTGCCAGCAGCCCAGGACAGGGCAACACTGAAGCTTTCTTT

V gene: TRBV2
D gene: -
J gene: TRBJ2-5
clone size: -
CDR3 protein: CASQWGVQETQYF
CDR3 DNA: TGTGCCAGCCAGTGGGGAGTCCAAGAGACCCAGTACTTC

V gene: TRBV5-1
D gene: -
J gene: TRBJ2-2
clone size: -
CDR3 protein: CASSLGGLVAGELFF
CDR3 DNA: TGCGCCAGCAGCTTGGGGGGACTGGTGGCCGGGGAGCTGTTTTTT

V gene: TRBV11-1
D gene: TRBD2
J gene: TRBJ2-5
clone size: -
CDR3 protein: CASSLGRGTQYF
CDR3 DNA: TGTGCCAGCAGCCTAGGGAGGGGGACCCAGTACTTC

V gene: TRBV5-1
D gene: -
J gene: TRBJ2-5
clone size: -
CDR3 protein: CASSLDSLLNPRETQYF
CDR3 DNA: TGCGCCAGCAGCTTGGATTCACTCCTAAACCCTCGGGAGACCCAGTACTTC

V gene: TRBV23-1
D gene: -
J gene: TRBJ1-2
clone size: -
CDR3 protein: CASSQSRVSANYGYTF
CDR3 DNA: TGCGCCAGCAGTCAATCGCGGGTCAGTGCTAACTATGGCTACACCTTC

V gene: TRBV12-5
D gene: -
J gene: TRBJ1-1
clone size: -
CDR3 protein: CASGEYPSYTEAFF
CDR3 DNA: TGTGCTAGTGGGGAGTACCCATCCTACACTGAAGCTTTCTTT

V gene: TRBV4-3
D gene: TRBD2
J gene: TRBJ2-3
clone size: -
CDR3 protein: CASSQGPLSGGATDTQYF
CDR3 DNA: TGCGCCAGCAGCCAAGGGCCCCTTTCCGGGGGGGCTACAGATACGCAGTATTTT

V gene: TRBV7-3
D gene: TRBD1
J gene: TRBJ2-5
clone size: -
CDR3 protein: CASSLQRTGRETQYF
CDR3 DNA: TGTGCCAGCAGCTTACAGCGGACAGGGAGAGAGACCCAGTACTTC

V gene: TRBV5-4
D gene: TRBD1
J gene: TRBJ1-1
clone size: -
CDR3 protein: CASSSGGAEGTEAFF
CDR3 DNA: TGTGCCAGCAGCTCAGGGGGCGCGGAGGGGACTGAAGCTTTCTTT

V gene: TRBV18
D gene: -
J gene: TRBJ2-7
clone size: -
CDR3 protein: CASSPGRGHEQYF
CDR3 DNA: TGTGCCAGCTCACCAGGCAGGGGACACGAGCAGTACTTC

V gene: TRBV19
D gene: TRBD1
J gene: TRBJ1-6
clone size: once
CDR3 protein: CASSTGQGINNSPLHF
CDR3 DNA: TGTGCCAGTAGTACCGGACAGGGCATCAATAATTCACCCCTCCACTTT

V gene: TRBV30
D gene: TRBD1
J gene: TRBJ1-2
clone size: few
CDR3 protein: CAYFGQAFYGYTF
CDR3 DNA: TGTGCCTACTTCGGACAGGCCTTCTATGGCTACACCTTC

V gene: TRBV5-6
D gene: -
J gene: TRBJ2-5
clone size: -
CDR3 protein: CASSLIAVQTQYF
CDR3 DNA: TGTGCCAGCAGCTTGATAGCCGTGCAGACCCAGTACTTC

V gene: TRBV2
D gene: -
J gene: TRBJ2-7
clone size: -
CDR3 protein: CASSGTPPYEQYF
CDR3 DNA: TGTGCCAGCAGTGGAACACCACCCTACGAGCAGTACTTC

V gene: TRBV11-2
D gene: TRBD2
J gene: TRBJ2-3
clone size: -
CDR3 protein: CASSLDLLAADTQYF
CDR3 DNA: TGTGCCAGCAGCTTAGATCTACTAGCGGCAGATACGCAGTATTTT

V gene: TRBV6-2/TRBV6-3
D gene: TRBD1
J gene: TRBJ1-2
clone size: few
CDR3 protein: CASSDRGHYYGYTF
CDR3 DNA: TGTGCCAGCAGCGACAGGGGGCATTACTATGGCTACACCTTC

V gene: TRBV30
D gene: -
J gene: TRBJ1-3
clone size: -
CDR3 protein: CAWRPPGRGNTIYF
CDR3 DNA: TGTGCCTGGAGGCCCCCGGGGAGGGGAAACACCATATATTTT

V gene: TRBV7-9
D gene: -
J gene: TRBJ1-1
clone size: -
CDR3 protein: CASSAGRANTEAFF
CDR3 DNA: TGTGCCAGCAGCGCGGGCCGGGCGAACACTGAAGCTTTCTTT

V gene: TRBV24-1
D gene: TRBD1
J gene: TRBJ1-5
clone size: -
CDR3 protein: CATSDAGTGSNQPQHF
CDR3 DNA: TGTGCCACCAGTGATGCCGGGACAGGGTCTAATCAGCCCCAGCATTTT

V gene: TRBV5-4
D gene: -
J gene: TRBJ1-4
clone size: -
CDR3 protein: CASSLDRVTRNEKLFF
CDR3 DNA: TGTGCCAGCAGCTTGGACAGGGTGACCCGGAATGAAAAACTGTTTTTT

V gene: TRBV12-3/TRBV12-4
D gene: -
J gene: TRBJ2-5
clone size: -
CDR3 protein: CASSLGQSETQYF
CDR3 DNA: TGTGCCAGCAGTTTGGGGCAATCAGAGACCCAGTACTTC

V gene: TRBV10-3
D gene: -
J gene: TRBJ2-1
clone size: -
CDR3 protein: CAISESTGISEQFF
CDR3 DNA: TGTGCCATCAGTGAGTCTACGGGTATTAGCGAGCAGTTCTTC

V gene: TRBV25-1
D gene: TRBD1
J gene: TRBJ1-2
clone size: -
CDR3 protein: CASSNPGQGDGYTF
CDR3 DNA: TGTGCCAGCAGTAACCCGGGACAGGGCGATGGCTACACCTTC

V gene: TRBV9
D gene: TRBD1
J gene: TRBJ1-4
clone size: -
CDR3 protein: CASNTRDRQNEKLFF
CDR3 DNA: TGTGCCAGCAACACCCGGGACAGGCAAAATGAAAAACTGTTTTTT

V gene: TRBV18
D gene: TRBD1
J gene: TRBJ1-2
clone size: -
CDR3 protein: CASSPGQGLLDGYTF
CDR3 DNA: TGTGCCAGCTCTCCGGGACAGGGCTTGCTGGATGGCTACACCTTC

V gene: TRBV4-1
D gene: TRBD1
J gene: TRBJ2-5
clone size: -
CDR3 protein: CASSRIGQGETQYF
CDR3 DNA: TGCGCCAGCAGCCGAATAGGACAGGGAGAGACCCAGTACTTC

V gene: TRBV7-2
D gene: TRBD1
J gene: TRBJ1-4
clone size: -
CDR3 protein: CASSALGTGGYATNEKLFF
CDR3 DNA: TGTGCCAGCAGCGCCCTGGGGACAGGGGGGTATGCAACTAATGAAAAACTGTTTTTT

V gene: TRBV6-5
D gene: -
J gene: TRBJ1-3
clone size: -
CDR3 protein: CASSLSGEGRNTIYF
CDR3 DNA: TGTGCCAGCTCCCTCTCGGGGGAAGGAAGAAACACCATATATTTT

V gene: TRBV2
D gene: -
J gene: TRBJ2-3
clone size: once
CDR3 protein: CASSYRMGTDTQYF
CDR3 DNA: TGTGCCAGCAGTTACAGGATGGGGACAGATACGCAGTATTTT

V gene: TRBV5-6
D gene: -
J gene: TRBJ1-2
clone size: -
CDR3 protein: CASSLVADGYTF
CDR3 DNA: TGTGCCAGCAGCTTGGTAGCCGACGGCTACACCTTC

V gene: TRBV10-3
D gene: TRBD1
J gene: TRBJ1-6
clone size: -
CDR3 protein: CAIGTGVQDSPLHF
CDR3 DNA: TGTGCCATTGGGACAGGGGTTCAGGATTCACCCCTCCACTTT

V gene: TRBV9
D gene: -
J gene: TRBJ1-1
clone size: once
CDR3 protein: CASSKQALNTEAFF
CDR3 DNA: TGTGCCAGCAGCAAACAGGCTTTGAACACTGAAGCTTTCTTT

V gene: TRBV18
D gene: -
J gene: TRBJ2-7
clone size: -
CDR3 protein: CASSPPGASSYEQYF
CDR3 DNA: TGTGCCAGCTCACCACCAGGGGCGAGCTCCTACGAGCAGTACTTC

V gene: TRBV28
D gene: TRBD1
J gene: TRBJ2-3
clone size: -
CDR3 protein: CASTVRQGGRTDTQYF
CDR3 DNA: TGTGCCAGCACAGTCCGACAGGGGGGACGCACAGATACGCAGTATTTT

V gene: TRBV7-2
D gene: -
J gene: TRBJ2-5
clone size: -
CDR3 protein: CASSEGRWETQYF
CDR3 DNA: TGTGCCAGCAGTGAAGGGAGATGGGAGACCCAGTACTTC

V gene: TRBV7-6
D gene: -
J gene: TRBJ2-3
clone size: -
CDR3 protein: CASSLGGRTDTQYF
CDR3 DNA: TGTGCCAGCAGCTTAGGGGGGCGCACAGATACGCAGTATTTT

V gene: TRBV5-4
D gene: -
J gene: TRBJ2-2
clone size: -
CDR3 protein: CATGRGRIAEDTGELFF
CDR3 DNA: TGTGCCACCGGGCGGGGGCGCATCGCCGAAGACACCGGGGAGCTGTTTTTT

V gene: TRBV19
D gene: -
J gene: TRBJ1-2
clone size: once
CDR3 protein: CASTPGQSVYGYTF
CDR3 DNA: TGTGCCAGTACCCCAGGACAGTCAGTTTATGGCTACACCTTC

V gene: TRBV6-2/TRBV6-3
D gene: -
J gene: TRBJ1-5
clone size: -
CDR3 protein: CASSSGDSNQPQHF
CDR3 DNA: TGTGCCAGCAGTTCGGGGGATAGCAATCAGCCCCAGCATTTT

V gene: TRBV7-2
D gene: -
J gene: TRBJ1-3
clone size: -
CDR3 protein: CASSLGQFSGNTIYF
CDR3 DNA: TGTGCCAGCAGCTTAGGACAGTTCTCTGGAAACACCATATATTTT

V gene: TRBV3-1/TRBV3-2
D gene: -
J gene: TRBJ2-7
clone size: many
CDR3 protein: CASSQELGGSYEQYF
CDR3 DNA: TGTGCCAGCAGCCAGGAGCTTGGGGGCAGCTACGAGCAGTACTTC

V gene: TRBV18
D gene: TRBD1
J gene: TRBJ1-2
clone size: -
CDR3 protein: CASSPAPPGQGGYGYTF
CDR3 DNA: TGTGCCAGCTCACCAGCCCCTCCGGGACAGGGGGGCTATGGCTACACCTTC

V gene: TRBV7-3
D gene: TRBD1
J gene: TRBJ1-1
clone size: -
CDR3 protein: CASSLGQGNTEAFF
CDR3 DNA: TGTGCCAGCAGCTTAGGACAGGGAAACACTGAAGCTTTCTTT

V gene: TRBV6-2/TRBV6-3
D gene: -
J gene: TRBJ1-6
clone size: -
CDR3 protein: CASSYGGGSPLHF
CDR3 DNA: TGTGCCAGCAGTTACGGCGGGGGCTCACCCCTCCACTTT

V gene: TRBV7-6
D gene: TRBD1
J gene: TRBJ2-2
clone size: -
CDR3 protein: CASSWPGTGSNTGELFF
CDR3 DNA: TGTGCCAGCAGCTGGCCCGGGACAGGTTCGAACACCGGGGAGCTGTTTTTT

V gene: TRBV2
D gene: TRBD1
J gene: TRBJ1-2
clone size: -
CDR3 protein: CASSKGSGQGPRGYTF
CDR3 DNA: TGTGCCAGCAGCAAGGGGTCGGGACAGGGGCCAAGGGGCTACACCTTC

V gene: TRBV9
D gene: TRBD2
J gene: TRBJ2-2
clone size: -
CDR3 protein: CASSVVPLFPGGGKTGELFF
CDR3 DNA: TGTGCCAGCAGCGTAGTACCCTTGTTTCCGGGGGGAGGGAAGACCGGGGAGCTGTTTTTT

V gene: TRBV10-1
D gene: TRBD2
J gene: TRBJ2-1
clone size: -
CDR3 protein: CASSLLAGGHGEQFF
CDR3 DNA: TGCGCCAGCAGTCTGCTAGCGGGGGGGCATGGTGAGCAGTTCTTC

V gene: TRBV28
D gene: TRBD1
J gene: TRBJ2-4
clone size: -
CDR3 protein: CASSGSGTGGRIQYF
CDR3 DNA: TGTGCCAGCAGTGGCTCCGGGACAGGGGGACGGATTCAGTACTTC

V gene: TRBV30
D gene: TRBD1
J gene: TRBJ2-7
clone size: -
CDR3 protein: CAWGQGNEQYF
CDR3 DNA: TGTGCCTGGGGACAGGGGAACGAGCAGTACTTC

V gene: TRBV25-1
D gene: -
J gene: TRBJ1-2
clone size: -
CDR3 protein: CASSEFAGVNYGYTF
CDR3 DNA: TGTGCCAGCAGTGAATTTGCAGGGGTAAACTATGGCTACACCTTC

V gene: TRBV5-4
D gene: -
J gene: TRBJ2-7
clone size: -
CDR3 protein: CASSLRESSYEQYF
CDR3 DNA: TGTGCCAGCAGCTTACGGGAAAGCTCCTACGAGCAGTACTTC

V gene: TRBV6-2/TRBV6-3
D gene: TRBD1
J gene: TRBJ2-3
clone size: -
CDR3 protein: CASSQGQGAYTDTQYF
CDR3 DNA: TGTGCCAGCAGCCAGGGACAGGGGGCTTACACAGATACGCAGTATTTT

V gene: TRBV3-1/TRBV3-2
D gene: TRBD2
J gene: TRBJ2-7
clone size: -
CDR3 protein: CASSQDSGEAREQYF
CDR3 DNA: TGTGCCAGCAGCCAAGATAGCGGGGAAGCTAGGGAGCAGTACTTC

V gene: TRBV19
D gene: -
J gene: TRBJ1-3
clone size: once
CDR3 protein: CASSMGTVTGNTIYF
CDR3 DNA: TGTGCCAGTAGTATGGGCACCGTCACTGGAAACACCATATATTTT

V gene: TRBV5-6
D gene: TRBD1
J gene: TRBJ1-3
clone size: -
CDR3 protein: CASSWGQPFSGNTIYF
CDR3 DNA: TGTGCCAGCAGCTGGGGACAGCCATTCTCTGGAAACACCATATATTTT

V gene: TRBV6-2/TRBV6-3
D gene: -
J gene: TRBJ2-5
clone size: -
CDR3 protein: CASSRPGQQTQYF
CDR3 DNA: TGTGCCAGCAGTAGACCGGGACAACAGACCCAGTACTTC

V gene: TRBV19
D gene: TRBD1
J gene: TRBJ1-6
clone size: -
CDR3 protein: CASSSYRGPFFNSPLHF
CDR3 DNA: TGTGCCAGTAGTTCCTACAGGGGGCCGTTTTTTAATTCACCCCTCCACTTT

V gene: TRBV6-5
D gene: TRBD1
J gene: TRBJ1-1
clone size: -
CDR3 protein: CASRTGVDTEAFF
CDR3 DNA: TGTGCCAGTAGGACAGGAGTGGACACTGAAGCTTTCTTT